This T cell receptor beta chain emerged from a study of blood T cell repertoires in COVID-19 (TCRdb year 2020). Study-level background: The collaborator samples originated in the United States, Italy and Spain and spanned the acute and convalescent phases of COVID-19. Samples came from the ongoing ImmuneRACE study (first 160 participants) plus 1,254 subjects from 6 global collaborators. The prospective study material was composed of cDNA or gDNA derived from T cells, B-cell-depleted T cells, or PBMCs. The dataset comprised deeply sampled blood TCRbeta repertoires from subjects exposed to, actively infected with, or recovered from COVID-19. The sample metadata nearly always contained a de-identified subject ID, COVID-19 status, age in years and sex. Where available, HLA class I and class II types were obtained from metadata supplied by the sample provider rather than from assay-based typing. A freely available public database, intended as a resource for researchers studying the immune response to SARS-CoV-2, is where the repertoires were released.

Collaborating institutions collected whole blood in K2EDTA tubes following their own protocols. For TCRbeta analysis, collaborator samples were shipped as frozen whole blood, as isolated PBMCs, or as DNA extracted from either sample type. Worth noting for this clone: Its binding antigen is unknown. No much larger clonotype is one base removed from it; base qualities were not supplied.

TCRbeta CDR3 regions were amplified from genomic DNA using the immunoSEQ Assay, a bias-controlled multiplex PCR. As for the authors' bioinformatics: Within the assay, amplification of reference gene primers was used to estimate how many nucleated cells each sample contained. To quantify the absolute abundance of each unique TCRbeta CDR3 rearrangement, sequence reads were collapsed and filtered. For each sample, productive Simpson clonality was calculated by taking the square root of Simpson's diversity index across productive rearrangements. TCRdb's version of the immuneACCESS table is confined to in-frame rearrangements and falls short of the full clone set. An unresolved V gene accounts for under half of the shortfall where checked; the remainder is of unknown origin. V and J calls and clone size are copied from that table; D and trimming were computed from the DNA. The table for this sample lists some 200,000 clones; 70% to 90% of them were counted only once. The top ten clonotypes cover 7.5% to 8% of the sample.

V gives up 1 base and J gives up 5 bases, and the segment between their germline ends measures 6 bases. CDR3 length: 13 amino acids, cysteine to phenylalanine. The kept DNA is CDR3 alone, 39 bases in frame from the first base. CDR1 is given as SGHTA and CDR2 as FQGTGA, both from the germline V gene. Beyond this particular receptor, the publication reports: The amount of clinical and demographic metadata varied by source and participant and was provided uncurated.

The specimen was peripheral blood. The TCR was taken from a woman in her fifties or sixties with active or convalescent COVID-19. Recombination joined TRBV7-3 with TRBJ2-1, with an unclear D gene assignment. Here is the DNA: TGTGCCAGCAGCTTAAATCGGGACAATGAGCAGTTCTTC. The translation is CASSLNRDNEQFF.